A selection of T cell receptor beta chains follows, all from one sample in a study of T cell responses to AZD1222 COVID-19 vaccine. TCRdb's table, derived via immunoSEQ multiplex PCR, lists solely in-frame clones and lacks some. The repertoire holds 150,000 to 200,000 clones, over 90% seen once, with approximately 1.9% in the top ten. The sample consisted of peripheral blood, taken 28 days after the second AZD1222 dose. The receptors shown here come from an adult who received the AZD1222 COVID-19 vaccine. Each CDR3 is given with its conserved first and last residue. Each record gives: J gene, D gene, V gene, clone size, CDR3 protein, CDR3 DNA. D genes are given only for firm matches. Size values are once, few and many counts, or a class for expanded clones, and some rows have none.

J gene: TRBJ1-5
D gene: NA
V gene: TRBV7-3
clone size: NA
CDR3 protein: CASSLSEGQPQHF
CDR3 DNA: TGTGCCAGCAGCTTATCCGAGGGTCAGCCCCAGCATTTT

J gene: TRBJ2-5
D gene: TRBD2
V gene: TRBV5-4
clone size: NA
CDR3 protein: CASSATGLDDETQYF
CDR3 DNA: TGTGCCAGCAGCGCTACGGGACTAGATGACGAGACCCAGTACTTC

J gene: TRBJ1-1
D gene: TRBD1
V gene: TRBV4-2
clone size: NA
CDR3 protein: CASSLGTGGDGVREAFF
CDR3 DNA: TGTGCCAGCAGCCTCGGGACAGGGGGCGACGGAGTCCGTGAAGCTTTCTTT

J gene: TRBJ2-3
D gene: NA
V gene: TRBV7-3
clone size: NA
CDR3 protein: CASSLNGGGDTQYF
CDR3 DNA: TGTGCCAGCAGCTTAAACGGTGGCGGAGATACGCAGTATTTT

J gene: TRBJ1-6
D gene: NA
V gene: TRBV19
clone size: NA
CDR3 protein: CASTSQQTWNSPLHF
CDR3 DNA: TGTGCCAGTACTTCTCAGCAAACGTGGAATTCACCCCTCCACTTT

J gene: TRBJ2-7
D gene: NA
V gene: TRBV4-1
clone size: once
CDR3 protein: CASSQDMGGRRFGEYF
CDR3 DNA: TGCGCCAGCAGCCAAGATATGGGGGGGCGGCGGTTCGGAGAGTACTTC

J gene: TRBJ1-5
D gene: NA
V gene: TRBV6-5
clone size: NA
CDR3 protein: CASSDGQGDNQPQHF
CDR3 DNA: TGTGCCAGCAGCGACGGGCAGGGAGACAATCAGCCCCAGCATTTT

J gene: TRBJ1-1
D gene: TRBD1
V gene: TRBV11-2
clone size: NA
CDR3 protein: CASSSGGNTEAFF
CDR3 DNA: TGTGCCAGCAGCTCAGGGGGGAACACTGAAGCTTTCTTT

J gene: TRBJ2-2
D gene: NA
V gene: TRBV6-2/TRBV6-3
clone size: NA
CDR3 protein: CASSPQGGANTGELFF
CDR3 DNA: TGTGCCAGCAGCCCTCAGGGGGGGGCGAACACCGGGGAGCTGTTTTTT

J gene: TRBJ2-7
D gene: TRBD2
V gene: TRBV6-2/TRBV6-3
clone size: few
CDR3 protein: CASSLPGLAGYEQYF
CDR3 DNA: TGTGCCAGCAGCCTCCCGGGACTAGCGGGATACGAGCAGTACTTC

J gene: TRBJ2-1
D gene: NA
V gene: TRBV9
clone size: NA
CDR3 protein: CASSEETSSYNEQFF
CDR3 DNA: TGTGCCAGCAGCGAAGAAACAAGCTCCTACAATGAGCAGTTCTTC

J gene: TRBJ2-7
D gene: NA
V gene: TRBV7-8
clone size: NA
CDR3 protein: CASSLAPGREQYF
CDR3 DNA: TGTGCCAGCAGCTTAGCCCCAGGGCGCGAGCAGTACTTC

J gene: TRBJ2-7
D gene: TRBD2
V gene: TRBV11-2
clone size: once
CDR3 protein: CASSPDSGRAGYEQYF
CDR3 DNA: TGTGCCAGCAGCCCCGATAGCGGGAGGGCCGGCTACGAGCAGTACTTC

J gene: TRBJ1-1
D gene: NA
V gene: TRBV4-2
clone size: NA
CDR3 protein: CASSQDAGSTEAFF
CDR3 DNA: TGTGCCAGCAGCCAAGATGCGGGCTCCACTGAAGCTTTCTTT

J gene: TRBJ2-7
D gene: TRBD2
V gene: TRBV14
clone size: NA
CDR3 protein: CASSRPGTSGSSSHEQYF
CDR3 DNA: TGTGCCAGCAGCCGGCCAGGGACTAGCGGGAGTAGTTCCCACGAGCAGTACTTC

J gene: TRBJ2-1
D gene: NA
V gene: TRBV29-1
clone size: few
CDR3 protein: CSVGNHMNEQFF
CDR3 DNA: TGCAGCGTTGGAAACCACATGAATGAGCAGTTCTTC

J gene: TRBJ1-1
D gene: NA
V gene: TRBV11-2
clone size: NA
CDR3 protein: CASSLPLGNTEAFF
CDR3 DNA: TGTGCCAGCAGCTTACCCCTCGGAAACACTGAAGCTTTCTTT

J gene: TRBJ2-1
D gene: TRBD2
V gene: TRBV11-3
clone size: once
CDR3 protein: CASSPGTSGRNEQFF
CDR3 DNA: TGTGCCAGCAGCCCCGGGACTAGCGGGAGAAATGAGCAGTTCTTC

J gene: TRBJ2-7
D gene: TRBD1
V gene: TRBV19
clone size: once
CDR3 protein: CASRSRTGGLYEQYF
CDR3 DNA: TGTGCCAGTAGGAGCAGGACAGGGGGCTTGTACGAGCAGTACTTC

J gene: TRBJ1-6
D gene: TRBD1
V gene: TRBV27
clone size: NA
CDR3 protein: CASRNRGYSPLHF
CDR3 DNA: TGTGCCAGCCGTAACAGGGGGTATTCACCCCTCCACTTT

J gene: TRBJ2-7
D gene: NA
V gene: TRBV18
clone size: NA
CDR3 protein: CASSPRDGGYEQYF
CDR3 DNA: TGTGCCAGCTCACCCCGGGACGGGGGTTACGAGCAGTACTTC

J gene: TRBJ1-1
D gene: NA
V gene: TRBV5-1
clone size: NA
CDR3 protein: CASSKPEQDTEAFF
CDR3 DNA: TGCGCCAGCAGCAAGCCCGAGCAAGACACTGAAGCTTTCTTT

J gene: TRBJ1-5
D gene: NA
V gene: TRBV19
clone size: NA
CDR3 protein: CASSIVRGGSVRVDNQPQHF
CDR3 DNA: TGTGCCAGTAGTATAGTTCGCGGCGGTAGTGTCAGGGTTGACAATCAGCCCCAGCATTTT

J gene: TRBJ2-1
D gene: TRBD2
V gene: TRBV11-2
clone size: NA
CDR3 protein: CASSPRRGRNEQFF
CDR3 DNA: TGTGCCAGCAGCCCAAGGCGGGGGAGGAATGAGCAGTTCTTC

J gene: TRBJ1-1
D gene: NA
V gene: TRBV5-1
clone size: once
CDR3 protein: CASSLYGLEAFF
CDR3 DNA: TGCGCCAGCAGCTTGTACGGTTTAGAAGCTTTCTTT

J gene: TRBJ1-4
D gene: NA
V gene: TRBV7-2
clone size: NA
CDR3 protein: CASSLGGYGGNEKLFF
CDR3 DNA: TGTGCCAGCAGCTTAGGCGGGTATGGGGGTAATGAAAAACTGTTTTTT

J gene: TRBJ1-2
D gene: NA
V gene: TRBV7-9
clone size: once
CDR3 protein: CASSLGTGKANYGYTF
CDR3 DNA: TGTGCCAGCAGCCTAGGGACTGGTAAAGCTAACTATGGCTACACCTTC

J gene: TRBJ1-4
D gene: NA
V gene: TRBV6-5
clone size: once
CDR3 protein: CASSYVGSTNEKLFF
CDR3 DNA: TGTGCCAGCAGTTACGTAGGATCAACTAATGAAAAACTGTTTTTT

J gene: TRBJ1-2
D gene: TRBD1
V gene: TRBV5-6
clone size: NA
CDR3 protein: CASSFGPGQGALYGYTF
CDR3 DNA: TGTGCCAGCAGCTTTGGACCGGGACAGGGGGCCTTGTATGGCTACACCTTC

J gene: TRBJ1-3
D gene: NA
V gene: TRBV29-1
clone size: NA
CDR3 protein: CSVQTRLSRNTIYF
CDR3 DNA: TGCAGCGTTCAGACGCGGCTTTCGCGAAACACCATATATTTT